This TCR beta chain originates from a study of blood T cell repertoires in COVID-19. V was cut by 9 bases and J by 4 bases, with 24 bases left in between. CDR3 length: 17 amino acids. Germline lookup yields CDR1 LNHDA and CDR2 SQIVND (reference sequence). Some clones are missing from TCRdb's copy, which holds only in-frame ones; the method was immunoSEQ multiplex PCR. The table records about 350,000 clones, about 90% of them present only once. Sequences were obtained from peripheral blood. The sequence was obtained from a woman in her seventies with COVID-19, enrolled during active disease. The rearrangement links TRBV19 to TRBJ1-4, with D possibly being TRBD1 (6 bases). The CDR3 loop reads CASLRAGGATSNEKLFF. The CDR3 DNA follows: TGTGCCAGCCTACGCGCGGGGGGCGCAACCAGTAATGAAAAACTGTTTTTT.